This passage covers 9 T cell receptor beta chains from one sample sequenced in a study of OX40 agonist ivuxolimab in advanced cancers. The table came from immunoSEQ multiplex PCR; TCRdb's copy has only in-frame clones and leaves some out. The table records about 60,000 clones, around 83% of them present only once. The sample in question was CD4+ or CD8+ T cells sorted from blood, obtained in a trial of the OX40 agonist ivuxolimab. Receptor source: an adult with an advanced solid tumor such as melanoma, head and neck, liver or kidney cancer.

The chain carries TRBV5-1 and TRBJ2-5; no clear D gene. The CDR3 totals 13 residues. V was cut by 0 bases and J by 7 bases, with 10 bases left in between. CDR1 is SGHRS and CDR2 is YFSETQ in the germline V gene. The CDR3 reads CASSLEQPGTQYF. In DNA, the CDR3 is TGCGCCAGCAGCTTGGAACAGCCCGGGACCCAGTACTTC.

This clone occurred once. The chain uses TRBV2 and TRBJ1-1, with D perhaps matching TRBD1 (5 bases). The CDR3 is 13 residues long. Trimming stripped 6 bases from V and 10 bases from J, with 18 bases between. The germline V gene has CDR1 SNHLY and CDR2 FYNNEI. In DNA form, the CDR3 reads TGTGCCAGCAGCGCTGGGACGCCACCGAGAGCTTTCTTT. Its protein product is CASSAGTPPRAFF.

By share, this clone counts as medium-sized. The chain couples TRBV5-1 to TRBJ1-2; no firm D call. V lost 4 bases to trimming and J lost 8 bases, with 12 bases between them. Germline V lookup: CDR1 SGHRS, CDR2 YFSETQ. The CDR3 spans 12 residues. The CDR3 DNA reads as TGCGCCAGCAGCGTTACAGAGTACGGCTACACCTTC. This gives the protein CASSVTEYGYTF.

This chain connects TRBV19 to TRBJ1-5, with D unresolved. Trimming stripped 3 bases from V and 1 base from J, with 7 bases between. This CDR3 comprises 14 residues. CDR1 LNHDA and CDR2 SQIVND come from the germline V gene (reference sequence). This CDR3 reads CASSIFGSNQPQHF. The CDR3 nucleotides are TGTGCCAGTAGTATTTTTGGGAGCAATCAGCCCCAGCATTTT.

The V gene is TRBV14, the J gene TRBJ1-4, with D possibly TRBD1 on 6 matching bases. Trimming stripped 2 bases from V and 8 bases from J, with 15 bases between. In germline, CDR1 is SGHDN, CDR2 FVKESK. CDR3 length: 15 residues. CDR3 in DNA: TGTGCCAGCAGCCAACAGACAGGCGGTAGAGAAAAACTGTTTTTT. It specifies CASSQQTGGREKLFF.

The CDR3 sequence is CASSLQGIGNQPQHF. CDR3 nucleotide sequence: TGCGCCAGCAGCTTGCAGGGGATAGGCAATCAGCCCCAGCATTTT. The chain links TRBV5-1 to TRBJ1-5; possibly TRBD1 for D (6 bases). Germline V gene lookup returns CDR1 SGHRS and CDR2 YFSETQ. The CDR3 is 15 amino acids. V lost 1 base and J lost 2, with 10 bases in between.

The rearrangement links TRBV6-5 to TRBJ1-5; D perhaps matches TRBD1 (6 bases). Germline CDR1 is MNHEY and CDR2 is SVGAGI. Trimming took off 4 bases at V and 7 bases at J, with 14 bases between the two ends. The CDR3 is 14 residues long. As DNA, the CDR3 is TGTGCCAGCAGTTCGACAGGAGAGGAGCAGCCCCAGCATTTT. Translating gives CASSSTGEEQPQHF.

This clone was seen only once. The chain carries TRBV2 and TRBJ2-5; the D is unclear. With 5 bases removed from V and 2 bases from J, the gap between germline ends came to 12 bases. Germline V lookup: CDR1 SNHLY, CDR2 FYNNEI. The CDR3 length is 14 residues. This CDR3 is CASSPSQWQETQYF. DNA for the CDR3: TGTGCCAGCAGTCCCAGCCAGTGGCAAGAGACCCAGTACTTC.

The chain couples TRBV30 to TRBJ1-3; the D gene is possibly TRBD1 (6 bases). This CDR3 comprises 15 residues. V lost 3 bases and J 1 base, leaving 13 bases between the germline ends. Germline V gene sequence: CDR1 GTSNPN, CDR2 SVGIG (reference sequence). CDR3 amino acids: CAWSRDNYSGNTIYF. CDR3 coding DNA: TGTGCCTGGAGCCGGGACAATTATTCTGGAAACACCATATATTTT.